One and the same sample provided the 24 T cell receptor beta chains below, sequenced in a study of CXCR3-negative and CXCR3-positive naive CD8 T cells (dated by TCRdb to about 2019). Data came from a NextSeq 550. The Human TCR Profiling Kit (MiLaboratory) was used to make UMI-labeled 5' RACE TRB cDNA libraries. TCRdb reprocessed the reads, and each CDR3 protein sequence is entered once, without DNA. In this sample's table one finds about 130,000 distinct CDR3 sequences. The ten largest clones take up nearly 0.5% of the sample. Input material: naive CXCR3- CD8+ T cells from blood. The label giving this sample's cell subset or site can be read as: CD45RO-CCR7+CD27+CD95- naive CD8+ T cells lacking CXCR3 (TNR3-). The receptors were gathered from a human donor in good health. Some clones in this sample may be carry-over from other donors' samples.

The CDR3 protein is CSVEGAQQGRRADEQYF. The genes are TRBV29-1 and TRBJ2-7; TCRdb's D gene call, TRBD1, goes unchecked for lack of DNA. CDR3 length equals 17 residues. Germline-derived CDR1 and CDR2 are SQVTM and ANQGSEA.

The CDR3 sequence is CSVEDRGARGNEQFF. The chain is built from TRBV29-1 and TRBJ2-1; TCRdb picks TRBD1, but there is no DNA to check that call. CDR3 length equals 15 residues. Germline V gene data show CDR1 as SQVTM and CDR2 as ANQGSEA.

The CDR3 protein is CASSAGDGPYEQYF. The rearrangement uses TRBV9 and TRBJ2-7; with no DNA, the TCRdb D assignment of TRBD2 cannot be verified. CDR3 length equals 14 residues. The germline V gene has CDR1 SGDLS and CDR2 YYNGEE.

V and J are TRBV6-5 and TRBJ2-7; TCRdb outputs TRBD1, but without DNA this stays unchecked. In germline, CDR1 is MNHEY, CDR2 SVGAGI. CDR3 length equals 21 residues. The CDR3 reads CASSYCSTYSSPGKETYEQYF.

The V call is TRBV27, the J call TRBJ2-2; lacking DNA, the TRBD2 call made by TCRdb goes unchecked. The CDR3 spans 14 residues. Germline values: CDR1 MNHEY, CDR2 SMNVEV (reference sequence). CDR3: CASSEAGGAGELFF.

V gene TRBV20-1 combines with J gene TRBJ1-1. The CDR3 covers 15 residues. Germline V CDR1 and CDR2: DFQATT, SNEGSKA (reference sequence). This CDR3 reads CSARAAYLGYTEAFF.

This chain uses TRBV11-2 with TRBJ2-7; TCRdb returns TRBD1, unconfirmable since there is no DNA. This CDR3 contains 13 residues. Germline V CDR1 and CDR2: SGHAT, FQNNGV. The CDR3 sequence is CASSWDRGHEQYF.

This chain connects TRBV7-9 to TRBJ2-1; TCRdb lists TRBD1, though no DNA is available to test this call. The CDR3 totals 12 residues. Germline V gene data show CDR1 as SEHNR and CDR2 as FQNEAQ (reference sequence). The CDR3 loop is CATGTGVHEQFF.

CDR3 protein: CASSLLAGVGYNEQFF. This chain uses TRBV27 with TRBJ2-1; no DNA is available, so the TRBD2 call from TCRdb remains unchecked. CDR1 MNHEY and CDR2 SMNVEV come from the germline V gene (reference sequence). This CDR3 is 16 amino acids long.

The J gene is TRBJ1-5, the V gene TRBV19; TCRdb calls TRBD1, which cannot be checked without DNA. Germline assignment: CDR1 LNHDA and CDR2 SQIVND (reference sequence). The CDR3 spans 15 residues. CDR3 amino acids: CASSYRGRGNQPQHF.

The chain has TRBV3-1 and TRBJ2-1; TCRdb outputs TRBD1, but without DNA this stays unchecked. The CDR3 is 16 residues long. Germline V gene data show CDR1 as LGHDT and CDR2 as YNNKEL (reference sequence). This chain's CDR3 is CASSQEYRVAYNEQFF.

The rearrangement uses TRBV11-2 and TRBJ2-1; TCRdb picks TRBD1, but there is no DNA to check that call. The CDR3 totals 15 residues. The germline CDR1 and CDR2 sequences are SGHAT and FQNNGV. CDR3: CASSWTGGPTNEQFF. Full variable domain (outside the CDR3, taken from reference TRBV11-2 and TRBJ2-1): EAGVAQSPRYKIIEKRQSVAFWCNPISGHATLYWYQQILGQGPKLLIQFQNNGVVDDSQLPKDRFSAERLKGVDSTLKIQPAKLEDSAVYLCASSWTGGPTNEQFFGPGTRLTVL.

The chain recombines TRBV5-6 with TRBJ1-5; lacking DNA, the TRBD1 call made by TCRdb goes unchecked. This CDR3 has 14 residues. Germline lookup yields CDR1 SGHDT and CDR2 YYEEEE. The CDR3 reads CASTYKSGGQPQHF.

The chain recombines TRBV19 with TRBJ1-2; the TCRdb D gene call, TRBD1, has no DNA to confirm it. CDR3 length: 12 amino acids. Germline assignment: CDR1 LNHDA and CDR2 SQIVND (reference sequence). This chain's CDR3 is CASSQGYYGYTF.

The rearrangement joins TRBV20-1 to TRBJ2-2; lacking DNA, the TRBD2 call made by TCRdb goes unchecked. This CDR3 has 18 residues. Germline lookup yields CDR1 DFQATT and CDR2 SNEGSKA (reference sequence). The CDR3 loop reads CSAPGGTLDYGYTGELFF.

This chain's CDR3 is CASSQGRGTGWEQYF. The V and J genes are TRBV3-1 and TRBJ2-7; the D call of TRBD1 rests on TCRdb alone, since no DNA is present to check it. Germline V lookup: CDR1 LGHDT, CDR2 YNNKEL (reference sequence). The CDR3 has 15 amino acids.

This chain uses TRBV2 with TRBJ2-7. The germline V gene encodes CDR1 SNHLY and CDR2 FYNNEI. There are 13 residues in the CDR3. The CDR3 loop is CASSEGYSYEQYF.

The V gene is TRBV12-3 or TRBV12-4, the J gene TRBJ1-5; TCRdb indicates TRBD1, and absent DNA this call remains unverified. The length of the CDR3 is 15 residues. The CDR3 is CASSPGQGGNQPQHF.

This chain joins TRBV2 and TRBJ2-1; TCRdb names TRBD2, which stays unverified in the absence of DNA. CDR1 is SNHLY and CDR2 is FYNNEI in the germline V gene. This CDR3 comprises 12 residues. CDR3 sequence reads: CASSVTRNEQFF.

V and J are TRBV12-3 or TRBV12-4 and TRBJ1-1; the D gene TCRdb calls, TRBD1, cannot be checked with no DNA. This CDR3 region has 16 residues. CDR3 protein: CASSLRPDRANTEAFF.

V and J are TRBV15 and TRBJ2-7; TCRdb's assignment of TRBD2 cannot be checked, as there is no DNA. The germline V gene has CDR1 LNHNV and CDR2 YYDKDF (reference sequence). The CDR3 covers 14 residues. This chain's CDR3 is CATSISGGAGEQYF.

CDR3 region: CASSSYPRTSGDTDTQYF. V gene TRBV6-2 or TRBV6-3 combines with J gene TRBJ2-3; TCRdb indicates TRBD2, and absent DNA this call remains unverified. CDR1 MNHEY and CDR2 SVGEGT come from the germline V gene. The CDR3 covers 18 residues.

The chain uses TRBV6-5 and TRBJ2-2; lacking DNA, the TRBD1 call made by TCRdb goes unchecked. The CDR3 has 15 amino acids. Per germline, CDR1 MNHEY and CDR2 SVGAGI. CDR3 sequence: CASRRRTANTGELFF.

This chain connects TRBV19 to TRBJ2-5. Germline-derived CDR1 and CDR2 are LNHDA and SQIVND (reference sequence). This CDR3 has 13 residues. CDR3 sequence reads: CASSWYHQETQYF.